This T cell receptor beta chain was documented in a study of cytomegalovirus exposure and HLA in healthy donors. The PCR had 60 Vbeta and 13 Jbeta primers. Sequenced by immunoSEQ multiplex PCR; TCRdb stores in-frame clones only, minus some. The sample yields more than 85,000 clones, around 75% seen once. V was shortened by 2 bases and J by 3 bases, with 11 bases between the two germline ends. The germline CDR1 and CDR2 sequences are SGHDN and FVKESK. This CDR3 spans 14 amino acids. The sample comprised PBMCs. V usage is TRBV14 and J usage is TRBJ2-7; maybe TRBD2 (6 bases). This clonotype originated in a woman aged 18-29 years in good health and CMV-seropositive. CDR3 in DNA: TGTGCCAGCAGCCAACCAGGGAGGTTCTACGAGCAGTACTTC. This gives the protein CASSQPGRFYEQYF.